This TCR beta chain was sequenced for a study of T cell repertoires in cytomegalovirus infection. From the reads, TCRdb called clonotypes with MiXCR, one entry per CDR3 protein. The profile shows more than 650,000 distinct CDR3 sequences, roughly 36% of them singletons. This clonotype occurred a few times. Sequencing was carried out using PBMCs. This receptor was obtained from a human donor in good health (CMV status not recorded). Some clones in this sample may be carry-over from other donors' samples.

CDR3 bases: TGTGCCAGCAGCCAAGGTCTCGGCCAAGTCCGGTATTTT. Translating gives CASSQGLGQVRYF. The rearrangement joins TRBV3-1 to TRBJ2-3; D is uncertain. The CDR3 sequence is 13 residues long. V was clipped by 1 base and J by 14 bases, with 16 bases between them. Looked up from germline, CDR1 is LGHDT and CDR2 is YNNKEL (reference sequence).